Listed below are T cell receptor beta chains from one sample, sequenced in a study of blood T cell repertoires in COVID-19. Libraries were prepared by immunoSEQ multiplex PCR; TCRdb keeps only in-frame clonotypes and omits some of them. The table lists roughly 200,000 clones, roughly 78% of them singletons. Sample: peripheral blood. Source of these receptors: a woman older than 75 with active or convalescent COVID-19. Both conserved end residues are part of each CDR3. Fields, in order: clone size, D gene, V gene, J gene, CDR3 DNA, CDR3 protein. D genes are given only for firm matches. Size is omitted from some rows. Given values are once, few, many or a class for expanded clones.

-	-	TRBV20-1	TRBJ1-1	TGCAGTGCGGAACAGGGCACTGAAGCTTTCTTT	CSAEQGTEAFF
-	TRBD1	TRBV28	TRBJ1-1	TGTGCCAGCAGTGTGGGACAGTTAAACACTGAAGCTTTCTTT	CASSVGQLNTEAFF
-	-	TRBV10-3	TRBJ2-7	TGTGCCACTGACGCCGGGACTTCAATATCCTACGAGCAGTACTTC	CATDAGTSISYEQYF
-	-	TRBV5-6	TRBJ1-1	TGTGCCAGCAGCCTGGGAGGGCGGGGCACTGAAGCTTTCTTT	CASSLGGRGTEAFF
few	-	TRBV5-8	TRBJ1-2	TGTGCCAGCAGCTTGGTTTCGGGTGGCTACACCTTC	CASSLVSGGYTF
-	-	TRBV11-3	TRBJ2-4	TGTGCCAGCAGCCCAGAGGGTAACATTCAGTACTTC	CASSPEGNIQYF
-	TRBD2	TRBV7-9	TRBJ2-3	TGTGCCAGCAGCTTAGATGGCGGGGGGGCTTCAGATACGCAGTATTTT	CASSLDGGGASDTQYF
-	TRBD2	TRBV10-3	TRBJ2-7	TGTGCCGCCCGATGGAGCGGGGGAGCTTCCTACGAGCAGTACTTC	CAARWSGGASYEQYF
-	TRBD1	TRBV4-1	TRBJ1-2	TGCGCCAGCAGCCAAGACAGAAGAACCGGGACAGGGTATAATGGCTACACCTTC	CASSQDRRTGTGYNGYTF
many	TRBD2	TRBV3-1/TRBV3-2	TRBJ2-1	TGTGCCAGCAGCTCCACTAGCGGGGGGGCTCGGATCTTC	CASSSTSGGARIF
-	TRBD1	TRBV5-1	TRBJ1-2	TGCGCCAGCAGCTCCGGGACAGCTAACTATGGCTACACCTTC	CASSSGTANYGYTF
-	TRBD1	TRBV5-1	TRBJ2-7	TGCGCCAGCAGCTTGGTCTCTAGGGGGCTCGAGCAGTACTTC	CASSLVSRGLEQYF
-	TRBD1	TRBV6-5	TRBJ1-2	TGTGCCAGCAGACGCACAGGGGGCGAGTTAGGCTACACCTTC	CASRRTGGELGYTF
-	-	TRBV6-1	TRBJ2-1	TGTGCCAGCACTGAACTACGTAATGAGCAGTTCTTC	CASTELRNEQFF
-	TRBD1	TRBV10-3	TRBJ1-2	TGTGCCATCACCCCGGGACAGGGTTATGGCTACACCTTC	CAITPGQGYGYTF
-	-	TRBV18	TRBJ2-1	TGTGCCAGCTCACCACCGCCCAGGGGGGACTCCTACAATGAGCAGTTCTTC	CASSPPPRGDSYNEQFF
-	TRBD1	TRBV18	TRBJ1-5	TGTGCCAGCTCACTCCTACAGGGGCAACAGCCCCAGCATTTT	CASSLLQGQQPQHF